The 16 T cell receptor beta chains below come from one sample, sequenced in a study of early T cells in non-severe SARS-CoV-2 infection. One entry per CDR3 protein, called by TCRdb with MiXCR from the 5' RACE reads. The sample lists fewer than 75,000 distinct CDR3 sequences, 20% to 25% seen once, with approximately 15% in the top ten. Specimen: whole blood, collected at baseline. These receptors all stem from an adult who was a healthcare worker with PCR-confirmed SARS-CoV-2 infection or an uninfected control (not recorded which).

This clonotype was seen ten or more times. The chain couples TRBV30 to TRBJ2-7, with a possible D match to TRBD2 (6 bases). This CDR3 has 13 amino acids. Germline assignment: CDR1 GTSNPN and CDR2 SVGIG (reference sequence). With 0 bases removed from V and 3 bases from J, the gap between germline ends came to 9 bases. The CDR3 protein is CAWSVGGVYEQYF. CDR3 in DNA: TGTGCCTGGAGTGTAGGCGGGGTCTACGAGCAGTACTTC.

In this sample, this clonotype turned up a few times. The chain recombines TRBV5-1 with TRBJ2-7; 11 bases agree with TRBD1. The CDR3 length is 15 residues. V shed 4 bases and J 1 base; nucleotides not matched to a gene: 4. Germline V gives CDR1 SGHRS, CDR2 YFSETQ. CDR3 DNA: TGCGCCAGCAGCCTAGGACAGGGGGCATCCTACGAGCAGTACTTC. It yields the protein CASSLGQGASYEQYF.

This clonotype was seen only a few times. The CDR3 bases are TGTGCCAGCGGGGGAAATAATTCACCCCTCCACTTT. It specifies CASGGNNSPLHF. The chain links TRBV7-8 to TRBJ1-6; D is possibly TRBD1 (5 bases). CDR1 is SGHVS, CDR2 FQNEAQ, per germline. This CDR3 region has 12 residues. Trimming stripped 8 bases from V and 5 bases from J, with 7 bases between.

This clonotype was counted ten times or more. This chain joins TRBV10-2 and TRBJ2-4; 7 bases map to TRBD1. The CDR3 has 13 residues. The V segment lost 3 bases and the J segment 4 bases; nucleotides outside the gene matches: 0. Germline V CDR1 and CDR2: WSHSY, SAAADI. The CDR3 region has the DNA TGCGCCAGCAGTGAACAGGGGAAAAACATTCAGTACTTC. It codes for CASSEQGKNIQYF.

The CDR3 DNA reads as TGCGCCAGCAGCTTGGAAGGACAGGGGGTAGTTTACGATGAGCAGTTCTTC. This sequence encodes CASSLEGQGVVYDEQFF. V gene TRBV5-1 combines with J gene TRBJ2-1, with 10 bases aligning to TRBD1. The CDR3 spans 17 residues. Germline CDR1 is SGHRS and CDR2 is YFSETQ. J was trimmed by 8 bases and V by 0 bases; bases with no gene match: 11.

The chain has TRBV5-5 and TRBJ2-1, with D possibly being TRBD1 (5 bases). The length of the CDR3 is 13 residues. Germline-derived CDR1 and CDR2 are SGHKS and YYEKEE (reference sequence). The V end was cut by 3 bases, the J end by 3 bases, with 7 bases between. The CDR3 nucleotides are TGTGCCAGCAGCTACGGACACTACAATGAGCAGTTCTTC. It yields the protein CASSYGHYNEQFF.

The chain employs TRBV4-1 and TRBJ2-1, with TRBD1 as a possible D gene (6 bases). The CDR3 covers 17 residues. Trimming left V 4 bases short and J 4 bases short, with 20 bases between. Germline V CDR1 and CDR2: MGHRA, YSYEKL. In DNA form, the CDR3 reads TGCGCCAGCAGCCGATATTCAGGACAGCAACTTTACAATGAGCAGTTCTTC. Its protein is CASSRYSGQQLYNEQFF.

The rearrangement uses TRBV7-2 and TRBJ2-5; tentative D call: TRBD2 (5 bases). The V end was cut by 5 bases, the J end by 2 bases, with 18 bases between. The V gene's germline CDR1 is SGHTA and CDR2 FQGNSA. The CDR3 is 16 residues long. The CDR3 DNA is TGTGCCAGCAGCCCCTTAAATAGCGCCCCTCAAGAGACCCAGTACTTC. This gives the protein CASSPLNSAPQETQYF. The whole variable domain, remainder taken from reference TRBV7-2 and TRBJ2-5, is GAGVSQSPSNKVTEKGKDVELRCDPISGHTALYWYRQSLGQGLEFLIYFQGNSAPDKSGLPSDRFSAERTGGSVSTLTIQRTQQEDSAVYLCASSPLNSAPQETQYFGPGTRLLVL.

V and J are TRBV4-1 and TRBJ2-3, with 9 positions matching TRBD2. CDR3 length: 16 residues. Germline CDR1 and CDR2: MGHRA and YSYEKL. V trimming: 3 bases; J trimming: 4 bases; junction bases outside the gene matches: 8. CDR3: CASSQFGGGAPDTQYF. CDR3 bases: TGCGCCAGCAGCCAGTTCGGCGGGGGGGCTCCAGATACGCAGTATTTT.

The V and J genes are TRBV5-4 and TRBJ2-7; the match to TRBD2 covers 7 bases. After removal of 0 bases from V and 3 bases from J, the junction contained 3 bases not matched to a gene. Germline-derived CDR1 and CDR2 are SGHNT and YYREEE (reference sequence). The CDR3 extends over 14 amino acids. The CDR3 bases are TGTGCCAGCAGCTTGGGGACTAGAGGCTACGAGCAGTACTTC. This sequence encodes CASSLGTRGYEQYF.

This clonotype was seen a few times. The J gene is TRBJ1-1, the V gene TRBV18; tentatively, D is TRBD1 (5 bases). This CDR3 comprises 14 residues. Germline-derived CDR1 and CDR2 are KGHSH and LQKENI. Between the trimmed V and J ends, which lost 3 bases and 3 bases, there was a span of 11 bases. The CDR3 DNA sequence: TGTGCCAGCTCACCCCAGGGAGGGGACACTGAAGCTTTCTTT. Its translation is CASSPQGGDTEAFF. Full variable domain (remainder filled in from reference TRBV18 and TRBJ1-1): NAGVMQNPRHLVRRRGQEARLRCSPMKGHSHVYWYRQLPEEGLKFMVYLQKENIIDESGMPKERFSAEFPKEGPSILRIQQVVRGDSAAYFCASSPQGGDTEAFFGQGTRLTVV.

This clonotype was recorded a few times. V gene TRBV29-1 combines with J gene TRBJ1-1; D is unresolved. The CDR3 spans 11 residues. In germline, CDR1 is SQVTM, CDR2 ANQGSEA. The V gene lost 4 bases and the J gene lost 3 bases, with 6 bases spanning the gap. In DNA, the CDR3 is TGCAGCGTTGGTGTTCACACTGAAGCTTTCTTT. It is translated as CSVGVHTEAFF. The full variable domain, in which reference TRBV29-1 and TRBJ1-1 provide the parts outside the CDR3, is SAVISQKPSRDICQRGTSLTIQCQVDSQVTMMFWYRQQPGQSLTLIATANQGSEATYESGFVIDKFPISRPNLTFSTLTVSNMSPEDSSIYLCSVGVHTEAFFGQGTRLTVV.

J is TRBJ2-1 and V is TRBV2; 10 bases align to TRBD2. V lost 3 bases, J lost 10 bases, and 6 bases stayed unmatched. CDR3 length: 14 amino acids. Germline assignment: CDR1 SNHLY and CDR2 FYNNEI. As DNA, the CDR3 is TGTGCCAGCAGTGAGGTGCTAGCGGGGGCAGAGCAGTTCTTC. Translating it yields CASSEVLAGAEQFF.

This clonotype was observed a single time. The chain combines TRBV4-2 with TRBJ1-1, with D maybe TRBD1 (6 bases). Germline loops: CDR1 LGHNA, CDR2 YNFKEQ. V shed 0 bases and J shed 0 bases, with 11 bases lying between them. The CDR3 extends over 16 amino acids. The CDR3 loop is CASSQDGRGLNTEAFF. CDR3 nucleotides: TGTGCCAGCAGCCAAGATGGACGGGGGCTGAACACTGAAGCTTTCTTT.

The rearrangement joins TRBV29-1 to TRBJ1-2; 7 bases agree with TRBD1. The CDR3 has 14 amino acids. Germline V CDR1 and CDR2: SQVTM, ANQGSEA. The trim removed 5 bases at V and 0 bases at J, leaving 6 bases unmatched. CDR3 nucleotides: TGCAGCGTTACCACGGGACAGTCTAACTATGGCTACACCTTC. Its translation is CSVTTGQSNYGYTF.

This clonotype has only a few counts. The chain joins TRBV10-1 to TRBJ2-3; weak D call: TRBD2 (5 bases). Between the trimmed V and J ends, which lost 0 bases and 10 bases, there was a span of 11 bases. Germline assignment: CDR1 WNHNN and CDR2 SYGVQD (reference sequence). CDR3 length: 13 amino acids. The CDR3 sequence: CASSESLSGSQYF. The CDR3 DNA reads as TGCGCCAGCAGTGAGTCGCTCAGCGGTTCGCAGTATTTT.